A selection of T cell receptor beta chains follows, all from one sample in a study of cytotoxic CD8 clonotypes in ibrutinib-treated CLL. Profiling relied on immunoSEQ multiplex PCR, and the TCRdb table lists in-frame clones only, not all of them. The table includes 150,000 to 200,000 clones, around 72% detected once. Sequences were derived from PBMCs, sampled after 24 months of ibrutinib treatment. The receptor source for this set is a human donor with chronic lymphocytic leukemia. Each CDR3 is given with its conserved first and last residue. Fields, in order: V gene, D gene, clone size, J gene, CDR3 protein, CDR3 DNA. D genes are given only for firm matches. The size field is filled for only some rows; it gives once, few, many or a size class.

v_call: TRBV5-1; d_call: NA; clone_size: few; j_call: TRBJ2-5; cdr3_aa: CASSPLGGSETQYF; cdr3_nt: TGCGCCAGCAGCCCACTTGGAGGGTCTGAGACCCAGTACTTC
v_call: TRBV27; d_call: NA; clone_size: NA; j_call: TRBJ2-5; cdr3_aa: CASSPRGQQETQYF; cdr3_nt: TGTGCCAGCAGTCCCCGTGGGCAGCAAGAGACCCAGTACTTC
v_call: TRBV19; d_call: TRBD2; clone_size: NA; j_call: TRBJ2-1; cdr3_aa: CAIGGVSYNEQFF; cdr3_nt: TGTGCCATCGGGGGGGTATCCTACAATGAGCAGTTCTTC
v_call: TRBV11-1; d_call: NA; clone_size: NA; j_call: TRBJ2-1; cdr3_aa: CASSLSRGWEQFF; cdr3_nt: TGTGCCAGCAGCTTAAGCAGGGGATGGGAGCAGTTCTTC
v_call: TRBV5-8; d_call: TRBD1; clone_size: NA; j_call: TRBJ2-1; cdr3_aa: CASSPRDRKKTYNEQFF; cdr3_nt: TGTGCCAGCAGCCCACGGGACAGAAAAAAGACTTACAATGAGCAGTTCTTC
v_call: TRBV6-4; d_call: NA; clone_size: NA; j_call: TRBJ2-7; cdr3_aa: CASSDSSGKSAEQYF; cdr3_nt: TGTGCCAGCAGTGACTCATCCGGGAAGAGCGCCGAGCAGTACTTC
v_call: TRBV9; d_call: NA; clone_size: NA; j_call: TRBJ2-1; cdr3_aa: CASSVASATSYNEQFF; cdr3_nt: TGTGCCAGCAGCGTAGCATCGGCCACCTCCTACAATGAGCAGTTCTTC
v_call: TRBV28; d_call: TRBD2; clone_size: NA; j_call: TRBJ2-7; cdr3_aa: CASSRTSGRASSEQYF; cdr3_nt: TGTGCCAGCAGCCGGACTAGCGGGAGGGCCAGTTCCGAGCAGTACTTC
v_call: TRBV4-1; d_call: NA; clone_size: NA; j_call: TRBJ1-5; cdr3_aa: CASSQLGQNQPQHF; cdr3_nt: TGCGCCAGCAGCCAACTAGGACAGAATCAGCCCCAGCATTTT
v_call: TRBV6-5; d_call: NA; clone_size: NA; j_call: TRBJ2-2; cdr3_aa: CASSYWTQEPGELFF; cdr3_nt: TGTGCCAGCAGTTACTGGACGCAGGAGCCCGGGGAGCTGTTTTTT
v_call: TRBV5-4; d_call: NA; clone_size: once; j_call: TRBJ2-1; cdr3_aa: CASSLGGGRYNEQFF; cdr3_nt: TGTGCCAGCAGCTTGGGGGGTGGAAGGTACAATGAGCAGTTCTTC
v_call: TRBV10-3; d_call: NA; clone_size: NA; j_call: TRBJ2-5; cdr3_aa: CAISAGTGLETQYF; cdr3_nt: TGTGCCATCAGTGCTGGCACAGGGTTGGAGACCCAGTACTTC
v_call: TRBV19; d_call: NA; clone_size: NA; j_call: TRBJ2-3; cdr3_aa: CASTLGPSSDTQYF; cdr3_nt: TGTGCCAGTACCCTCGGTCCTAGCTCCGATACGCAGTATTTT
v_call: TRBV28; d_call: TRBD1; clone_size: NA; j_call: TRBJ1-1; cdr3_aa: CASTTLGGTGGWNTEAFF; cdr3_nt: TGTGCCAGTACGACCCTGGGGGGGACAGGGGGATGGAACACTGAAGCTTTCTTT
v_call: TRBV9; d_call: NA; clone_size: NA; j_call: TRBJ2-7; cdr3_aa: CASSVALGESYEQYF; cdr3_nt: TGTGCCAGCAGCGTAGCTTTAGGAGAGTCCTACGAGCAGTACTTC
v_call: TRBV10-1; d_call: NA; clone_size: NA; j_call: TRBJ1-3; cdr3_aa: CASRDSLSGNTIYF; cdr3_nt: TGCGCCAGCCGCGACAGCCTCTCTGGAAACACCATATATTTT
v_call: TRBV18; d_call: NA; clone_size: NA; j_call: TRBJ1-1; cdr3_aa: CASTRRNTEAFF; cdr3_nt: TGTGCCAGCACCAGGAGGAACACTGAAGCTTTCTTT
v_call: TRBV9; d_call: TRBD2; clone_size: NA; j_call: TRBJ2-3; cdr3_aa: CASSVALAGSDTQYF; cdr3_nt: TGTGCCAGCAGCGTTGCCCTAGCGGGATCAGATACGCAGTATTTT
v_call: TRBV25-1; d_call: TRBD2; clone_size: NA; j_call: TRBJ2-3; cdr3_aa: CASSERSGRGPSTDTQYF; cdr3_nt: TGTGCCAGCAGTGAAAGGAGCGGGAGGGGGCCTAGCACAGATACGCAGTATTTT
v_call: TRBV7-2; d_call: NA; clone_size: NA; j_call: TRBJ2-5; cdr3_aa: CASSIRETQYF; cdr3_nt: TGTGCCAGCAGCATTAGGGAGACCCAGTACTTC
v_call: TRBV30; d_call: NA; clone_size: NA; j_call: TRBJ1-5; cdr3_aa: CAWSMAGGQPQHF; cdr3_nt: TGTGCCTGGTCCATGGCAGGAGGGCAGCCCCAGCATTTT
v_call: TRBV4-1; d_call: TRBD2; clone_size: NA; j_call: TRBJ2-7; cdr3_aa: CASSQLAGYSYEQYF; cdr3_nt: TGCGCCAGCAGCCAACTAGCGGGGTACTCCTACGAGCAGTACTTC